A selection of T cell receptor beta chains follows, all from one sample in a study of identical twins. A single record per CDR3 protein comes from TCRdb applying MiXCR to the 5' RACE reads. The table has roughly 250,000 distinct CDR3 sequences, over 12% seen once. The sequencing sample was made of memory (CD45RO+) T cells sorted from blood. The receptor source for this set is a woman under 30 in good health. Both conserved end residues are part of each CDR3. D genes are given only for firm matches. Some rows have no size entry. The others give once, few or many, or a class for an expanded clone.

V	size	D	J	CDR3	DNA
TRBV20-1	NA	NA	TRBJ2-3	CSAPRTVHFTDTQYF	TGCAGTGCACCCCGGACAGTTCATTTCACAGATACGCAGTATTTT
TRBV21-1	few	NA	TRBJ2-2	CASNGKGPSPTGELFF	TGTGCCAGCAACGGGAAGGGCCCTTCCCCCACCGGGGAGCTGTTTTTT
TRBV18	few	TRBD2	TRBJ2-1	CASSPPTSGGAGEQFF	TGTGCCAGCTCACCACCGACTAGCGGGGGGGCCGGTGAGCAGTTCTTC
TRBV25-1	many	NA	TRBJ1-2	CASSIAGGYTF	TGTGCCAGCAGTATTGCAGGCGGCTACACCTTC
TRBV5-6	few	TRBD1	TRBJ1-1	CASSLRTGPAEAFF	TGTGCCAGCAGCTTGCGGACAGGGCCGGCTGAAGCTTTCTTT
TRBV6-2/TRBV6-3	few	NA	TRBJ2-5	CASSYSWETQYF	TGTGCCAGCAGTTACTCGTGGGAGACCCAGTACTTC
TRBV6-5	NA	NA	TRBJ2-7	CASSLTDWTYEQYF	TGTGCCAGCAGCTTAACCGACTGGACCTACGAGCAGTACTTC
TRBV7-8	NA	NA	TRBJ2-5	CASVRGPQETQYF	TGTGCCAGCGTTCGAGGACCTCAAGAGACCCAGTACTTC
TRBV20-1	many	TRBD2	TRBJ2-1	CSASWGGAYNEQFF	TGCAGTGCTAGTTGGGGGGGGGCCTACAATGAGCAGTTCTTC
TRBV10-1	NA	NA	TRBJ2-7	CASSDPQEGYEQYF	TGCGCCAGCAGTGACCCCCAGGAGGGCTACGAGCAGTACTTC
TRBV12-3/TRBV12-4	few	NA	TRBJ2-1	CGSGARRDEQFF	TGTGGGTCGGGGGCCCGACGAGATGAGCAGTTCTTC
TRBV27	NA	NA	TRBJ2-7	CASSSDSSYEQYF	TGTGCCAGCAGTTCCGACAGCTCCTACGAGCAGTACTTC
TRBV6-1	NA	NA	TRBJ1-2	CASRPNPGFNYGYTF	TGTGCCAGCAGGCCTAATCCGGGCTTCAACTATGGCTACACCTTC
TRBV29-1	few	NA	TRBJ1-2	CSVDFQDYGYTF	TGCAGCGTTGATTTCCAGGACTATGGCTACACCTTC
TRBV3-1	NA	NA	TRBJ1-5	CASSQGTTGNNQPQHF	TGTGCCAGCAGCCAAGGGACCACGGGAAACAATCAGCCCCAGCATTTT
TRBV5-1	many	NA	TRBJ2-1	CASSSGTTQKEQFF	TGCGCCAGCAGCTCCGGGACCACCCAGAAAGAGCAGTTCTTC
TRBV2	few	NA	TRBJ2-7	CASRAGPSYEQYF	TGTGCCAGCAGGGCAGGACCTTCCTACGAGCAGTACTTC
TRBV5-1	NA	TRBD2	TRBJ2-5	CASTDTSGKETQYF	TGCGCCAGTACTGATACTAGCGGAAAAGAGACCCAGTACTTC